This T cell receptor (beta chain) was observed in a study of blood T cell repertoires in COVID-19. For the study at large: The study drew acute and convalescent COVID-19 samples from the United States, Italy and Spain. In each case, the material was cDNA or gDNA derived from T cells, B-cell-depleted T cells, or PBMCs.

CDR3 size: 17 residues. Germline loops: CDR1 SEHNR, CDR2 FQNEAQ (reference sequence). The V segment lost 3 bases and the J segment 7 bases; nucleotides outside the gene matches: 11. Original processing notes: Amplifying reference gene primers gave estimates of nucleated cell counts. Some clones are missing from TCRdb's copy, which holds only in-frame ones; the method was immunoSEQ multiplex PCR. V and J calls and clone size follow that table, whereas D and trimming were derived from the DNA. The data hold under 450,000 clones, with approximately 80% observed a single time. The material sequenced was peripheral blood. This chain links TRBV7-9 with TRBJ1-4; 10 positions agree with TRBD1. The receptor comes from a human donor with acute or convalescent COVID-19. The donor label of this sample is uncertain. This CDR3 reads CASSFRDRGSLGEKLFF. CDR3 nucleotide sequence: TGTGCCAGCAGCTTCCGGGACAGGGGATCTCTGGGTGAAAAACTGTTTTTT.